This T cell receptor beta chain was identified in a study of blood T cell repertoires in COVID-19. On the study more broadly: COVID-19 samples collected from the United States, Italy and Spain covered acute and convalescent phases. T cells, B-cell-depleted T cells, or PBMCs provided the cDNA or gDNA that served as material.

Method: immunoSEQ multiplex PCR; TCRdb's copy keeps in-frame clones and lacks some. The top ten hold more than 4.5% of the sample, which has 150,000 to 200,000 clones, roughly 83% seen once. All enrollees were roughly 18 to 100 years old and from 24 US areas. Allocation to cohorts depended on clinical history reported by the participants. The sequence was obtained from a man in his 70s who had been exposed to COVID-19. Material: PBMCs or T cells enriched from blood (not recorded which).

CDR3 region: CASSINIAGRLNEQFF. The CDR3, as DNA: TGTGCCAGCAGTATTAACATAGCGGGGCGTCTCAATGAGCAGTTCTTC. The chain links TRBV27 to TRBJ2-1, with 8 bases lining up with TRBD2. Germline V gene lookup returns CDR1 MNHEY and CDR2 SMNVEV (reference sequence). This CDR3 is 16 amino acids long. With V trimmed by 5 bases and J by 6 bases, 12 bases remained unmatched.